The following is a T cell receptor (beta chain) sequence with its context. This entry belongs to a study of blood T cell repertoires in COVID-19. The germline V gene encodes CDR1 SGHRS and CDR2 YFSETQ. The CDR3 sequence is 14 residues long. Trimming removed 4 bases from V and 5 bases from J; junction bases left unmatched: 6. Each recovered donor of Cohort 3 presented with two negative PCRs, clearance, or symptom resolution. Study processing details: For nucleated cells, counts were estimated from reference gene primer amplification. Profiling relied on immunoSEQ multiplex PCR, and the TCRdb table lists in-frame clones only, not all of them. That table is the source of V, J and clone size, and D and trimming were worked out from the DNA. This repertoire shows some 500,000 clones, approximately 87% found once; its top ten account for approximately 2%.

This sequence originates from a woman in her thirties or forties who had recovered from COVID-19. The sequenced sample consisted of PBMCs or T cells enriched from blood (not recorded which). The rearrangement links TRBV5-1 to TRBJ2-1; TRBD1 matches 7 bases. CDR3 nucleotides: TGCGCCAGCAGCCAGATGACAGGGAACAATGAGCAGTTCTTC. Translation: CASSQMTGNNEQFF.